The present T cell receptor beta chain was sequenced within a study of early T cells in non-severe SARS-CoV-2 infection. Study summary: Unsorted whole blood bulk RNA was sequenced, with unpaired chains. Overall study findings and caveats: In VDJdb matching, anti-spike CD8 responses were favored while private and CD4 specificities went missing.

The germline V gene encodes CDR1 MGHDK and CDR2 SYGVNS. Germline trimming cut 5 bases from V and 5 bases from J; bases unmatched to any gene: 6. The CDR3 sequence is 15 residues long. Unique molecular identifiers tagged individual cDNA molecules. In TCRdb, the 5' RACE reads were re-called with MiXCR into one record per CDR3 protein. The sample carries some 73,000 distinct CDR3 sequences, about 12% recorded once. This clonotype was seen repeatedly, ten times or more. Its antigen is not known. The chain has TRBV25-1 and TRBJ1-4, with 9 bases identical to TRBD1. The clonotype originates from an adult who was a healthcare worker with PCR-confirmed SARS-CoV-2 infection or an uninfected control (not recorded which). The specimen was whole blood. CDR3 in amino acids: CASSLETGGNEKLFF. DNA for the CDR3: TGTGCCAGCAGTCTCGAGACAGGGGGGAATGAAAAACTGTTTTTT.